This TCR beta chain originates from a study of cytomegalovirus exposure and HLA in healthy donors. This PCR relied on a set of 60 Vbeta primers and 13 Jbeta primers. The protocol was immunoSEQ multiplex PCR, while the TCRdb copy is restricted to in-frame clones and leaves out a portion. The data show approximately 100,000 clones, about 75% seen once. CDR3 size: 15 residues. Germline V gives CDR1 GTSNPN, CDR2 SVGIG (reference sequence). The V segment lost 5 bases and the J segment 0 bases; nucleotides outside the gene matches: 0. The chain combines TRBV30 with TRBJ2-6, with 11 bases fitting TRBD1. The clonotype was recovered from a male donor in good health and CMV-seropositive. The sequencing input was PBMCs. Here the CDR3 reads CAWGTGGSGANVLTF. The CDR3 DNA reads TGTGCCTGGGGGACAGGGGGCTCTGGGGCCAACGTCCTGACTTTC.